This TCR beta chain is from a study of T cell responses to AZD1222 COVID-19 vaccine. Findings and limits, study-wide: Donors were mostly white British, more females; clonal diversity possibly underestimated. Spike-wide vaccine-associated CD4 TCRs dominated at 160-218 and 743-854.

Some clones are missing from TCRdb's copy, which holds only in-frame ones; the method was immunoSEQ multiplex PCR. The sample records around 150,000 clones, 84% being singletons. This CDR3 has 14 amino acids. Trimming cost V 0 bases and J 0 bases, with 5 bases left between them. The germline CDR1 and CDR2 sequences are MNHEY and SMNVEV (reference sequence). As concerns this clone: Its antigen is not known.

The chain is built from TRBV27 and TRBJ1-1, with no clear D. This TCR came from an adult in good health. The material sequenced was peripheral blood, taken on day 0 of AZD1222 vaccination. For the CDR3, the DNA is TGTGCCAGCAGTTTATCAAGGGTGAACACTGAAGCTTTCTTT. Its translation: CASSLSRVNTEAFF.